Shown below are 17 T cell receptor beta chains from a single sample sequenced in a study of blood T cell repertoires in COVID-19. Assay: immunoSEQ multiplex PCR; the TCRdb copy retains only in-frame clones and omits some. Of around 390,000 clones in the sample, around 87% were seen once. The source material was PBMCs or T cells enriched from blood (not recorded which). The origin of the receptors is a woman aged 50 to 60 who had recovered from COVID-19.

V usage is TRBV6-4 and J usage is TRBJ2-3; the match to TRBD2 covers 9 bases. Germline CDR1 reads MRHNA; CDR2 reads SNTAGT. The CDR3 totals 15 residues. V trimming: 3 bases; J trimming: 4 bases; junction bases outside the gene matches: 5. The CDR3 DNA sequence: TGTGCCAGCAGTGAGAGCGGGGGGTCCGCAGATACGCAGTATTTT. Amino acid sequence: CASSESGGSADTQYF.

This chain links TRBV28 with TRBJ2-7, with D tentatively TRBD2 (6 bases). Trimming removed 2 bases from V and 6 bases from J, with 11 bases in between. Per the germline V gene, CDR1 is MDHEN and CDR2 is SYDVKM. The CDR3 spans 13 residues. In DNA, the CDR3 is TGTGCCAGCAGTTTACTGACTAGGGCCGAGCAGTACTTC. Translating gives CASSLLTRAEQYF.

The chain recombines TRBV18 with TRBJ2-1, with TRBD1 as a possible D gene (5 bases). CDR1 KGHSH and CDR2 LQKENI come from the germline V gene. This CDR3 spans 13 amino acids. The V and J ends lost 3 bases and 8 bases respectively, with 11 bases between them. CDR3 protein: CASSPRQGDEQFF. The CDR3 nucleotides read TGTGCCAGCTCACCCCGCCAGGGCGATGAGCAGTTCTTC.

The chain joins TRBV7-3 to TRBJ2-7; D not resolved. This CDR3 contains 15 residues. Germline-derived CDR1 and CDR2 are SGHTA and FQGTGA. The V end was cut by 3 bases, the J end by 5 bases, with 17 bases between. Here the CDR3 DNA reads TGTGCCAGCAGCTTTCTCGGGTCGTCAATCGACGAGCAGTACTTC. It encodes CASSFLGSSIDEQYF.

The chain links TRBV7-9 to TRBJ2-2; no firm D call. Germline lookup yields CDR1 SEHNR and CDR2 FQNEAQ (reference sequence). V was clipped by 2 bases and J by 6 bases, with 7 bases between them. The CDR3 runs 13 residues. The CDR3 sequence is CASSLRGSGELFF. CDR3 DNA sequence: TGTGCCAGCAGCTTAAGAGGATCCGGGGAGCTGTTTTTT.

The chain uses TRBV25-1 and TRBJ1-4; 9 positions match TRBD1. CDR1 MGHDK and CDR2 SYGVNS come from the germline V gene. Unmatched junction bases numbered 13, after V lost 1 base and J lost 13 bases. This CDR3 has 16 residues. DNA of the CDR3: TGTGCCAGCAGTGAATGGGGGGGGACAGGGTATCTTCGACTGTTTTTT. As protein: CASSEWGGTGYLRLFF.

J is TRBJ2-1 and V is TRBV5-1; TRBD2 matches at 8 bases. Germline V CDR1 and CDR2: SGHRS, YFSETQ. The CDR3 is 14 residues long. V gave up 2 bases and J gave up 9 bases; unmatched junction bases: 7. This CDR3 is CASSLVAGTGEQFF. CDR3 in DNA: TGCGCCAGCAGCTTAGTAGCGGGGACGGGTGAGCAGTTCTTC.

This chain connects TRBV4-1 to TRBJ2-5; D is ambiguous. V gave up 1 base and J gave up 11 bases, with 14 bases separating them. Germline CDR1 MGHRA, CDR2 YSYEKL. The CDR3 totals 13 residues. In DNA, the CDR3 is TGCGCCAGCAGCCAAGGGGCAGCCGTGGTTCAGTACTTC. This encodes CASSQGAAVVQYF.

V usage is TRBV7-6 and J usage is TRBJ1-5, with D perhaps matching TRBD1 (6 bases). There are 16 residues in the CDR3. Trimming shortened V by 0 bases and J by 0 bases, and 9 bases separated the two germline ends. Germline assignment: CDR1 SGHVS and CDR2 FNYEAQ. The CDR3 region has the DNA TGTGCCAGCAGCTTAGCCCCAGGGGTTAGCAATCAGCCCCAGCATTTT. This codes for CASSLAPGVSNQPQHF.

Only one count was recorded for this clone. The V and J genes are TRBV7-8 and TRBJ1-6; weak D call: TRBD1 (6 bases). V was clipped by 6 bases and J by 8 bases, with 23 bases between them. The CDR3 is made up of 17 amino acids. The germline V gene has CDR1 SGHVS and CDR2 FQNEAQ. For the CDR3, the DNA is TGTGCCAGCAGTCTAGGGGGGGGGTCCCCCGTCTATTCACCCCTCCACTTT. This sequence encodes CASSLGGGSPVYSPLHF.

This clone was seen only once. This chain uses TRBV27 with TRBJ1-6; D is undetermined. This CDR3 spans 15 amino acids. Germline values: CDR1 MNHEY, CDR2 SMNVEV (reference sequence). V was shortened by 2 bases and J by 7 bases, with 12 bases between the two germline ends. This chain's CDR3 is CASSLMALGNSPLHF. Here the CDR3 DNA reads TGTGCCAGCAGTTTAATGGCCCTCGGGAATTCACCCCTCCACTTT.

This chain uses TRBV5-1 with TRBJ2-5; 8 positions agree with TRBD1. The CDR3 totals 14 residues. The ends lost 4 bases at V and 4 bases at J; junction bases unmatched: 6. Germline V gene sequence: CDR1 SGHRS, CDR2 YFSETQ. CDR3 nucleotides: TGCGCCAGCAGCCCGGACAGGGCGGTAGAGACCCAGTACTTC. Translated, it gives CASSPDRAVETQYF.

The chain links TRBV4-3 to TRBJ2-1, with 11 bases that match TRBD2. Germline CDR1 LGHNA, CDR2 YSLEER. Losses at the gene ends were 3 bases for V and 5 bases for J; bases not matched to a gene: 3. CDR3 length: 15 amino acids. The CDR3 DNA reads TGCGCCAGCAGCCACGGACTAGCGGGCGACAATGAGCAGTTCTTC. It translates to CASSHGLAGDNEQFF.

This chain connects TRBV27 to TRBJ2-1, with TRBD2 matching 7 bases. The CDR3 runs to 17 residues. The germline CDR1 and CDR2 sequences are MNHEY and SMNVEV (reference sequence). The trim removed 7 bases at V and 7 bases at J, leaving 19 bases unmatched. CDR3 residues: CASTLTSFGGGDNEQFF. The CDR3 DNA follows: TGTGCCAGCACCCTGACTAGCTTCGGGGGAGGGGATAATGAGCAGTTCTTC.

This clone appeared a single time. This sequence joins TRBV30 and TRBJ1-2; TRBD1 is a possible D gene (5 bases). Germline V gene lookup returns CDR1 GTSNPN and CDR2 SVGIG (reference sequence). This CDR3 is built from 13 residues. Trimming shortened V by 2 bases and J by 5 bases, and 12 bases separated the two germline ends. The CDR3 protein is CAWSTLRVYGYTF. The CDR3, as DNA: TGTGCCTGGAGTACGCTCAGGGTTTATGGCTACACCTTC.

The chain carries TRBV5-1 and TRBJ1-5; possibly TRBD1 for D (5 bases). V was trimmed by 0 bases and J by 4 bases, leaving 14 bases between them. In germline, CDR1 is SGHRS, CDR2 YFSETQ. The CDR3 loop spans 16 amino acids. The CDR3: CASSLGEGSGNQPQHF. In nucleotides, the CDR3 is TGCGCCAGCAGCTTGGGGGAGGGGTCGGGAAATCAGCCCCAGCATTTT.

Only a few counts were recorded for this clone. The rearrangement links TRBV2 to TRBJ2-5, with 9 bases matching TRBD2. V dropped 7 bases and J dropped 4; count of bases not matched to a gene: 10. Per germline, CDR1 SNHLY and CDR2 FYNNEI. The length of the CDR3 is 15 residues. CDR3 nucleotide sequence: TGTGCCAGCAACCCAGTAGCGGGGGTTGGAGAGACCCAGTACTTC. It specifies CASNPVAGVGETQYF.